The rows below give T cell receptor beta chains drawn from one sample of a study of somatic mutations in cytotoxic T cells in rheumatoid arthritis. Here immunoSEQ multiplex PCR was the method, and the copy in TCRdb shows in-frame clones only, minus some. This sample yields tens of thousands of clones, of which approximately 82% are seen a single time; over 13% belongs to the top ten. Sequenced material: CD8+ T cells sorted from blood. These receptors originate from an adult with rheumatoid arthritis. Both conserved end residues are part of each CDR3. For some rows the clone size is stated as once, few or many, or as a class when expanded; others skip it.

TRBV28	.	TRBJ1-2	CASSLLGARNYGYTF
TRBV5-4	.	TRBJ2-7	CASSRERADEQYF
TRBV5-6	once	TRBJ2-7	CASSLVRQVEFYEQYF
TRBV15	.	TRBJ1-4	CATSRDRGGNEKLFF
TRBV7-9	.	TRBJ2-5	CASSLGQAETQYF
TRBV28	few	TRBJ1-2	CASSPTPRQGYGYTF
TRBV19	.	TRBJ2-7	CASSSSYEQYF
TRBV7-9	once	TRBJ1-2	CASSLEGGGGYTF
TRBV7-6	once	TRBJ2-1	CASSPGAYRPGTGVLSYNEQFF
TRBV14	.	TRBJ2-1	CASSQEWGTGSSYNEQFF
TRBV27	.	TRBJ2-7	CASSLPGGVGEQYF
TRBV7-3	.	TRBJ2-1	CASSLSGTSADEQFF
TRBV9	.	TRBJ2-2	CASSTGQGDDTGELFF
TRBV7-2	few	TRBJ2-1	CASSAAINEQFF
TRBV6-1	.	TRBJ2-5	CASSEAGHETQYF
TRBV5-8	once	TRBJ1-1	CASSTGTATSNTEAFF
TRBV28	.	TRBJ1-3	CASSYNGGNTIYF
TRBV9	.	TRBJ2-1	CASSPGGDPPGNEQFF
TRBV10-3	once	TRBJ1-2	CAIKADTNYGYTF
TRBV9	once	TRBJ1-1	CASSGQGGNTEAFF
TRBV5-1	.	TRBJ2-1	CASSLGASGPTYNEQFF
TRBV28	.	TRBJ2-1	CASSVGVYNEQFF
TRBV7-9	.	TRBJ2-5	CASSLKTGGQETQYF
TRBV7-9	.	TRBJ1-2	CASSLEASGGNGYTF
TRBV13	.	TRBJ1-3	CASSPFVNAGNTIYF
TRBV25-1	.	TRBJ1-1	CATQGGTGGENTEAFF
TRBV4-2	.	TRBJ2-7	CASSQGTSGTYEQYF
TRBV7-9	.	.	CASSLGLAGDYEQYF
TRBV7-9	few	TRBJ2-3	CASSPREGKSTDTQYF
TRBV6-4	once	TRBJ1-2	CASSPDKDYGYTF
TRBV29-1	.	TRBJ2-1	CSVEDRGVSGVASYNEQFF
TRBV7-9	.	TRBJ1-1	CASSLKGQGNTEAFF
TRBV28	once	TRBJ1-2	CASQGYPNYGYTF
TRBV27	.	TRBJ2-1	CASSPSGSGYNEQFF
TRBV13	.	TRBJ2-5	CASSLRGRETQYF
TRBV2	.	TRBJ1-4	CASRTWGEKLFF
TRBV30	.	TRBJ2-2	CAWSVWGYTGELFF
TRBV25-1	.	TRBJ1-4	CASSDPGRDSEKLFF
TRBV6-1	.	TRBJ2-4	CASSEGRTGGLNIQYF
TRBV9	.	TRBJ1-1	CASSDPVNRFMNTEAFF
TRBV6-5	.	TRBJ2-3	CASKPRGSTTDTQYF
TRBV11-3	.	TRBJ2-7	CASSFRRVYEQYF
TRBV28	.	TRBJ1-5	CASSRRRAYQPQHF
TRBV5-8	once	TRBJ2-4	CASTPGVAKNIQYF
TRBV7-9	.	TRBJ2-1	CASSHGLAGYNEQFF
TRBV12-5	.	TRBJ1-5	CASGFGAASGGPMSGSNQPQHF
TRBV6-4	.	TRBJ2-3	CASSGGAADTQYF
TRBV6-4	once	TRBJ2-3	CASSDSPGADTQYF
TRBV9	.	TRBJ2-6	CASSVAKRGATSGANVLTF
TRBV5-1	.	TRBJ2-2	CASSFGQNTGELFF
TRBV11-3	.	TRBJ2-7	CASSSFGAYEQYF
TRBV4-2	.	TRBJ2-7	CASRASGSDEQYF
TRBV4-1	.	TRBJ2-7	CASSQGRGAYEQYF
TRBV27	.	TRBJ2-3	CASSIRAGGVDTQYF
TRBV5-1	once	TRBJ1-2	CASSSHTANYGYTF
TRBV15	.	TRBJ1-1	CATRGVMGTEAFF
TRBV27	few	TRBJ2-7	CASSRGDEQYF
TRBV6-5	.	TRBJ1-3	CASGFGTGNTIYF
TRBV4-1	.	TRBJ2-1	CASSQAGTSGSKQFF
TRBV28	.	TRBJ2-3	CASSLRLASTDTQYF